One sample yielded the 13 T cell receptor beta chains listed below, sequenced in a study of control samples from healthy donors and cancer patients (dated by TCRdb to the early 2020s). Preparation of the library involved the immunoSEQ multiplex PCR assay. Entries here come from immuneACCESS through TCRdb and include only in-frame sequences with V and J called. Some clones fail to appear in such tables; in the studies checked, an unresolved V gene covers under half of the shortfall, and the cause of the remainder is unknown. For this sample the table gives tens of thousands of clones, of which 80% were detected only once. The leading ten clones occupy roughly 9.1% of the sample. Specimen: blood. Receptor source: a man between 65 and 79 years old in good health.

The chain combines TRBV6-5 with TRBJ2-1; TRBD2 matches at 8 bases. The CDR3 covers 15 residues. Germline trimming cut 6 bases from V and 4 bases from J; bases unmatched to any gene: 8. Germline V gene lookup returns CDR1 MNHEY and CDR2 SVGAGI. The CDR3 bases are TGTGCCAGCAGCTCTCGGGGACTAGGATACAATGAGCAGTTCTTC. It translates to CASSSRGLGYNEQFF.

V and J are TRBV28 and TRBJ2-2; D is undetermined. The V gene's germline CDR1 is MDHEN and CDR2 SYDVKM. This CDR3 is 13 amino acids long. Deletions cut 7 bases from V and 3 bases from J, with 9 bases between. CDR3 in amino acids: CASIRSDTGELFF. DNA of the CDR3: TGTGCCAGCATAAGAAGTGACACCGGGGAGCTGTTTTTT.

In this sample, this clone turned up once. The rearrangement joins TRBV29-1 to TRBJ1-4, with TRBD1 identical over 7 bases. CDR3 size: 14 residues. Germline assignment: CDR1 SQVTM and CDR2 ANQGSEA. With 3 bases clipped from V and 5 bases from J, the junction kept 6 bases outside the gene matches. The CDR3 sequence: CSVERGGGNEKLFF. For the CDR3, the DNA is TGCAGCGTTGAGAGGGGAGGGGGCAATGAAAAACTGTTTTTT.

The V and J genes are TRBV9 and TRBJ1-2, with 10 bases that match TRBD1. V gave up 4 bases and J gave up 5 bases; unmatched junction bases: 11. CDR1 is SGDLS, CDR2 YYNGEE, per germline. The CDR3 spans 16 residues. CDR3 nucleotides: TGTGCCAGCAGCAGAACGACAGGGGGCATTCCTTATGGCTACACCTTC. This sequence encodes CASSRTTGGIPYGYTF.

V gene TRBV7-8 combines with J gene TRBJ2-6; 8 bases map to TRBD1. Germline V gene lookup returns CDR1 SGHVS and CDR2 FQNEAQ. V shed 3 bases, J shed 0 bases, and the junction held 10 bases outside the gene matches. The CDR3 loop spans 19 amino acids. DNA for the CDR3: TGTGCCAGCAGCTTTGGGACAGGTAGCTTCCTCTCTGGGGCCAACGTCCTGACTTTC. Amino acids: CASSFGTGSFLSGANVLTF.

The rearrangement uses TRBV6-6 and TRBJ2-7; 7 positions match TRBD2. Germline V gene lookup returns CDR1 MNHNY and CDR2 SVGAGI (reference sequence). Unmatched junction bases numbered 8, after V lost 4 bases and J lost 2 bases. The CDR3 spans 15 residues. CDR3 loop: CASSSGSGKTYEQYF. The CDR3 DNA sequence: TGTGCCAGCAGTTCAGGGAGCGGGAAGACCTACGAGCAGTACTTC.

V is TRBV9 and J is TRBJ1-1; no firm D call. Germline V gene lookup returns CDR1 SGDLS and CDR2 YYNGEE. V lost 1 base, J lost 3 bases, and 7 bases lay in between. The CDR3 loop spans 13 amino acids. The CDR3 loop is CASSVTYYTEAFF. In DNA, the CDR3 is TGTGCCAGCAGCGTAACCTATTACACTGAAGCTTTCTTT.

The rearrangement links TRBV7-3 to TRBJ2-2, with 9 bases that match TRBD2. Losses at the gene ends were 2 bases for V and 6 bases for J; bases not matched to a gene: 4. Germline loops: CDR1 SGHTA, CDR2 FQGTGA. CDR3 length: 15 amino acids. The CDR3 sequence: CASSLSSGMAGELFF. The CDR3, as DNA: TGTGCCAGCAGCTTATCTAGCGGGATGGCCGGGGAGCTGTTTTTT.

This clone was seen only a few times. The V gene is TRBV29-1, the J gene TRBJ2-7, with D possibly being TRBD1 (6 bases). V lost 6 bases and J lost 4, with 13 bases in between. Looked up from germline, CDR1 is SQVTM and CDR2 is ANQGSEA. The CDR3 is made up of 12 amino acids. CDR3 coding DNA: TGCAGCGTCGCAGGGGCGTCGTACGAGCAGTACTTC. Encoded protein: CSVAGASYEQYF.

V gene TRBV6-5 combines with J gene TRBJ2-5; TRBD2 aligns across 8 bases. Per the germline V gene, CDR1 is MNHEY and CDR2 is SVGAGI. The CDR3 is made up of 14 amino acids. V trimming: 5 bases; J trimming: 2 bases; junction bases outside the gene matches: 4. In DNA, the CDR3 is TGTGCCAGCAGTCACGGGACTAGTCAAGAGACCCAGTACTTC. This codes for CASSHGTSQETQYF.

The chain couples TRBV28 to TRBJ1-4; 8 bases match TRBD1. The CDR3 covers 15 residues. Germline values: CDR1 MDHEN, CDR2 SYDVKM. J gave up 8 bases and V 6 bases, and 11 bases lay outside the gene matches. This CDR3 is CASSYLQGAGEKLFF. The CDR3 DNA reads TGTGCCAGCAGCTACCTCCAGGGGGCAGGGGAAAAACTGTTTTTT.

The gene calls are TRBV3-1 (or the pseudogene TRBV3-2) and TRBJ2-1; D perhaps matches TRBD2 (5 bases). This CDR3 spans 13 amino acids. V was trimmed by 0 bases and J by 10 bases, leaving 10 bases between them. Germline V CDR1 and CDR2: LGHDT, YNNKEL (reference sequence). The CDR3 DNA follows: TGTGCCAGCAGCCAAGATTGGGAGCGGGAGCAGTTCTTC. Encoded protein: CASSQDWEREQFF.

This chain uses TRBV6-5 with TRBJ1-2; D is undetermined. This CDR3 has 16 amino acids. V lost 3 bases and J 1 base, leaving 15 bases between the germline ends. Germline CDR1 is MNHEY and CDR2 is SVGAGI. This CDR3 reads CASSYFNGVLNYGYTF. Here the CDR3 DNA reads TGTGCCAGCAGTTATTTTAATGGAGTTCTTAACTATGGCTACACCTTC.